The following is a TCR beta chain sequence with its context. This CDR3 is built from 17 residues. Germline V lookup: CDR1 GTSNPN, CDR2 SVGIG (reference sequence). V lost 2 bases, J lost 0 bases, and 17 bases lay in between. The sample is drawn from a study of blood T cell repertoires in COVID-19. Background on the study: Donors in the United States, Italy and Spain gave samples during acute or convalescent COVID-19. PBMCs, B-cell-depleted T cells, or T cells provided the cDNA or gDNA that made up the material.

TCRdb's copy holds only in-frame clones and misses some; the assay was immunoSEQ multiplex PCR. The sample records 60,000 to 90,000 clones, 73% being singletons. The source of this sequence is a man in his 60s with acute or convalescent COVID-19. V and J are TRBV30 and TRBJ1-5; the D gene is possibly TRBD1 (5 bases). Sample: peripheral blood. CDR3 DNA: TGTGCCTGGAGTCAATCGGCAGGGCAATATAGCAATCAGCCCCAGCATTTT. The encoded protein is CAWSQSAGQYSNQPQHF.